These 11 T cell receptor beta chains were sequenced from one sample in a study of blood T cell repertoires in COVID-19. Assay: immunoSEQ multiplex PCR; the TCRdb copy retains only in-frame clones and omits some. The table has 90,000 to 120,000 clones, around four fifths seen once; the top ten hold over 4%. The sample was peripheral blood. The receptor source for this set is a man between 65 and 80 years old with acute or convalescent COVID-19.

This rearrangement joins TRBV19 to TRBJ1-4, with a possible D match to TRBD1 (5 bases). The CDR3 has 14 amino acids. With 4 bases removed from V and 4 bases from J, the gap between germline ends came to 10 bases. The germline V gene has CDR1 LNHDA and CDR2 SQIVND (reference sequence). This chain's CDR3 is CASSTGNSNEKLFF. As DNA, the CDR3 is TGTGCCAGTAGTACAGGGAACAGTAATGAAAAACTGTTTTTT.

This rearrangement joins TRBV6-5 to TRBJ1-2; D not certain. V lost 0 bases, J lost 4 bases, and 9 bases lay in between. There are 14 residues in the CDR3. The V gene's germline CDR1 is MNHEY and CDR2 SVGAGI. CDR3 DNA sequence: TGTGCCAGCAGTTACTCGACGGGGTTCTATGGCTACACCTTC. Amino acids: CASSYSTGFYGYTF.

The sample holds a few counts of this clone. The chain uses TRBV27 and TRBJ2-2; D call uncertain. The CDR3 contains 17 residues. Looked up from germline, CDR1 is MNHEY and CDR2 is SMNVEV (reference sequence). Trimming pared 2 bases from V and 0 bases from J, leaving 13 bases between. CDR3 residues: CASSLRWQYANTGELFF. CDR3 in DNA: TGTGCCAGCAGTTTACGATGGCAGTACGCGAACACCGGGGAGCTGTTTTTT.

The chain combines TRBV5-1 with TRBJ2-7, with 8 nucleotides matching TRBD2. The CDR3 contains 14 residues. From germline, CDR1 is SGHRS and CDR2 YFSETQ. With V trimmed by 0 bases and J by 5 bases, 4 bases remained unmatched. This chain's CDR3 is CASSLGTSFDEQYF. In nucleotides, the CDR3 is TGCGCCAGCAGCTTGGGGACTAGCTTCGACGAGCAGTACTTC.

The V and J genes are TRBV7-9 and TRBJ2-5, with 7 bases identical to TRBD1. In germline, CDR1 is SEHNR, CDR2 FQNEAQ (reference sequence). CDR3 size: 15 residues. J gave up 5 bases and V 2 bases, and 8 bases lay outside the gene matches. The CDR3 DNA reads TGTGCCAGCAGCTTAATGAGCCGGGACAGCGAGACCCAGTACTTC. Translation: CASSLMSRDSETQYF.

CDR3 amino acids: CASSYGDRGATEAFF. DNA of the CDR3: TGTGCCAGCAGTTACGGGGACAGGGGGGCGACTGAAGCTTTCTTT. V and J are TRBV6-5 and TRBJ1-1; 11 bases agree with TRBD1. The CDR3 is made up of 15 amino acids. The ends lost 2 bases at V and 5 bases at J; junction bases unmatched: 4. Germline CDR1 MNHEY, CDR2 SVGAGI.

J is TRBJ1-2 and V is TRBV19; 8 positions match TRBD1. The CDR3 length is 14 residues. J lost 4 bases, V lost 6 bases, and 7 bases had no gene match. Per the germline V gene, CDR1 is LNHDA and CDR2 is SQIVND (reference sequence). The CDR3, as DNA: TGTGCCAGTAGAGACAGGGGTCTCGGCTATGGCTACACCTTC. Translated: CASRDRGLGYGYTF.

The chain is built from TRBV5-4 and TRBJ1-1; TRBD1 matches 8 bases. The V gene's germline CDR1 is SGHNT and CDR2 YYREEE (reference sequence). V lost 2 bases and J lost 0; bases outside the gene matches: 3. CDR3 length: 15 residues. The CDR3 sequence is CASSLRTGMNTEAFF. CDR3 bases: TGTGCCAGCAGCTTACGGACAGGGATGAACACTGAAGCTTTCTTT.

The J gene is TRBJ1-2, the V gene TRBV7-9; no reliable D call. Germline V gives CDR1 SEHNR, CDR2 FQNEAQ (reference sequence). Trimming pared 3 bases from V and 5 bases from J, leaving 10 bases between. CDR3 length: 13 amino acids. In DNA, the CDR3 is TGTGCCAGCAGCTTTGACGGAGTTTATGGCTACACCTTC. Translated, it gives CASSFDGVYGYTF.

This chain connects TRBV10-3 to TRBJ1-2; 8 nucleotides align to TRBD1. The CDR3 totals 18 residues. V was pared by 6 bases and J by 4 bases, with 19 bases of the junction left unmatched. CDR1 ENHRY and CDR2 SYGVKD come from the germline V gene. CDR3: CAIREGLDRALARYGYTF. In nucleotides, the CDR3 is TGTGCCATCAGGGAGGGCTTGGACAGGGCCTTAGCGCGCTATGGCTACACCTTC.

V is TRBV7-9 and J is TRBJ1-1, with a weak D call TRBD1 (5 bases). This CDR3 has 14 amino acids. Deletions cut 7 bases from V and 9 bases from J, with 21 bases between. The germline gives CDR1 SEHNR, CDR2 FQNEAQ (reference sequence). The CDR3 nucleotides read TGTGCCAGCAAAACCGGGACTGAAGCATCTAAAGCTTTCTTT. As protein: CASKTGTEASKAFF.